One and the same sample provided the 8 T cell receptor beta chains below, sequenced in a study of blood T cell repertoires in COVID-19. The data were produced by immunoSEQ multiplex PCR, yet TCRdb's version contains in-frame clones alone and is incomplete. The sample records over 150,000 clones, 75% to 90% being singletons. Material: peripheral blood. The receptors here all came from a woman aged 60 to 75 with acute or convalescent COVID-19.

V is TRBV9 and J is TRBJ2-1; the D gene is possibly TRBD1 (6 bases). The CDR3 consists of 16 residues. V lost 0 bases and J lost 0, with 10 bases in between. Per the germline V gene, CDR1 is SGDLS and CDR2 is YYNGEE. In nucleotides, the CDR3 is TGTGCCAGCAGCGTAGAGGGACACGACTCCTACAATGAGCAGTTCTTC. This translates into CASSVEGHDSYNEQFF.

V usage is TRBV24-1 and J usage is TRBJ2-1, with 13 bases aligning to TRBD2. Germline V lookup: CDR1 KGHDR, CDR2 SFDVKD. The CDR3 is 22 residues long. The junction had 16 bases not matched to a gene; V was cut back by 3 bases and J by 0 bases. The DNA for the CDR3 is TGTGCCACCAGTGATCCCACCCCGACTAGCGGGGGGCCCGGGAGCTCCTACAATGAGCAGTTCTTC. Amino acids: CATSDPTPTSGGPGSSYNEQFF.

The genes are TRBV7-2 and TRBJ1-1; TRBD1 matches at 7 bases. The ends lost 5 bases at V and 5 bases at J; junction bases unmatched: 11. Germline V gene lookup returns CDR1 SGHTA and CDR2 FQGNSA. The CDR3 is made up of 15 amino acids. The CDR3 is CASSPQGDQWTEAFF. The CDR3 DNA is TGTGCCAGCAGCCCCCAGGGGGACCAGTGGACTGAAGCTTTCTTT.

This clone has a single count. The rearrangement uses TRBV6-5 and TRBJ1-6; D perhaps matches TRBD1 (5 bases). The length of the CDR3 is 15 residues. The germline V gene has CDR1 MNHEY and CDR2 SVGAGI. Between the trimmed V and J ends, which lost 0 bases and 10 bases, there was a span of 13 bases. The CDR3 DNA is TGTGCCAGCAGTTACTCGGTACAGGCGGACTCACCCCTCCACTTT. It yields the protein CASSYSVQADSPLHF.

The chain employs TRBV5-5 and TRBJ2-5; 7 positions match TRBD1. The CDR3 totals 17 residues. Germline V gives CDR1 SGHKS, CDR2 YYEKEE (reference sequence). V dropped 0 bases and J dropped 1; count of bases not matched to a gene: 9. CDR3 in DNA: TGTGCCAGCAGCTTGGAAGCCATCCGGGACAGCCAAGAGACCCAGTACTTC. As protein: CASSLEAIRDSQETQYF.

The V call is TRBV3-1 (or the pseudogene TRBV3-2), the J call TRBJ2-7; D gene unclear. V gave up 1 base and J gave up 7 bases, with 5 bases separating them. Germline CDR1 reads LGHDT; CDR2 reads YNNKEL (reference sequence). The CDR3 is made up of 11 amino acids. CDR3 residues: CASSQGTEQYF. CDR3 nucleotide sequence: TGTGCCAGCAGCCAAGGTACAGAGCAGTACTTC.

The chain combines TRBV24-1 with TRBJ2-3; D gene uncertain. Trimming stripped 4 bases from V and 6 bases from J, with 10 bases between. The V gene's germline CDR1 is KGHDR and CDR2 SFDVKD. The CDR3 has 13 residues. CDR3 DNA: TGTGCCACCAGTGACCCTAATCCCGATACGCAGTATTTT. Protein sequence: CATSDPNPDTQYF.

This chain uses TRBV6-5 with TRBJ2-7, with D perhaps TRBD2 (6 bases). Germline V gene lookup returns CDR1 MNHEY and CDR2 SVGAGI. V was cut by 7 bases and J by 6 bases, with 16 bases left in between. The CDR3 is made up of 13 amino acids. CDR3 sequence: CASKKGRGLEQYF. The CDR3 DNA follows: TGTGCCAGCAAAAAAGGGCGGGGTCTCGAGCAGTACTTC.